One and the same sample provided the 15 T cell receptor beta chains below, sequenced in a study of cytomegalovirus exposure and HLA in healthy donors. In the PCR, 60 Vbeta and 13 Jbeta primers were used. Clones were sequenced by immunoSEQ multiplex PCR, and TCRdb holds only the in-frame ones, with some missing. The table has under 150,000 clones, 75% to 85% seen once; the top ten hold over 9%. Sequencing was performed on PBMCs. The receptors were sampled from a male donor in good health and CMV-seropositive.

In the case of this clone: The junction shows a germline mismatch at one end, possibly a read error. This CDR3 is also generated by other DNA sequences in the sample. The rearrangement joins TRBV7-2 to TRBJ2-5, with D perhaps matching TRBD2 (5 bases). Germline CDR1 SGHTA, CDR2 FQGNSA. This CDR3 region has 14 residues. The CDR3 sequence is CASSFAGTQETQYF. The CDR3 nucleotides read TGCGCCAGCAGCTTCGCGGGTACCCAAGAGACCCAGTACTTC.

V and J are TRBV30 and TRBJ1-2; D is unresolved. Germline CDR1 is GTSNPN and CDR2 is SVGIG (reference sequence). Trimming pared 1 base from V and 3 bases from J, leaving 12 bases between. CDR3 size: 14 residues. CDR3 protein: CAWSGSLTHYGYTF. As DNA, the CDR3 is TGTGCCTGGAGTGGGTCCCTCACTCACTATGGCTACACCTTC.

A few counts support this clone. The gene calls are TRBV11-3 and TRBJ2-3; 12 nucleotides line up with TRBD1. Germline lookup yields CDR1 SGHNT and CDR2 YENEEA. J lost 5 bases, V lost 3 bases, and 3 bases had no gene match. There are 15 residues in the CDR3. This chain's CDR3 is CASSLGQGARDTQYF. CDR3 nucleotide sequence: TGTGCCAGCAGCTTGGGACAGGGGGCTAGAGATACGCAGTATTTT. Using reference TRBV11-3 and TRBJ2-3 for the parts outside the CDR3, the full variable domain is EAGVVQSPRYKIIEKKQPVAFWCNPISGHNTLYWYLQNLGQGPELLIRYENEEAVDDSQLPKDRFSAERLKGVDSTLKIQPAELGDSAVYLCASSLGQGARDTQYFGPGTRLTVL.

The J gene is TRBJ2-5, the V gene TRBV5-6, with D perhaps TRBD2 (7 bases). The germline gives CDR1 SGHDT, CDR2 YYEEEE. V lost 4 bases, J lost 1 base, and 14 bases lay in between. CDR3 size: 15 residues. The chain's CDR3 is CASSPLGGGQETQYF. CDR3 DNA sequence: TGTGCCAGCAGCCCTCTGGGAGGGGGCCAAGAGACCCAGTACTTC.

The J gene is TRBJ2-1, the V gene TRBV1; TRBD2, the table's D call, was not compared with the DNA. TRBV1 is assigned pseudogene status. The CDR3 length is 17 residues. Here the CDR3 reads CTSSQYTSGTSYNEQFF. Here the CDR3 DNA reads TGCACCAGCAGCCAATATACTAGCGGGACCTCCTACAATGAGCAGTTCTTC.

The chain employs TRBV7-2 and TRBJ2-5, with 8 positions matching TRBD2. J was trimmed by 5 bases and V by 5 bases; bases with no gene match: 7. CDR3 length: 14 amino acids. The germline gives CDR1 SGHTA, CDR2 FQGNSA. As DNA, the CDR3 is TGTGCCAGCAGCCCTAGCGGGTTCCGGGAGACCCAGTACTTC. It translates to CASSPSGFRETQYF.

The chain couples TRBV28 to TRBJ1-2, with D unresolved. With 7 bases removed from V and 2 bases from J, the gap between germline ends came to 14 bases. There are 14 residues in the CDR3. Germline lookup yields CDR1 MDHEN and CDR2 SYDVKM. CDR3: CASINPGRNYGYTF. The CDR3 DNA is TGTGCCAGCATCAATCCGGGGAGAAACTATGGCTACACCTTC.

This chain uses TRBV4-3 with TRBJ2-7; D may be TRBD1 (5 bases). V was pared by 1 base and J by 3 bases, with 13 bases between. The CDR3 contains 15 residues. CDR1 and CDR2 from the germline V gene are LGHNA and YSLEER. In DNA, the CDR3 is TGCGCCAGCAGCCAAGCGCAGGGAAGGAACTACGAGCAGTACTTC. Translating it yields CASSQAQGRNYEQYF.

This chain uses TRBV7-2 with TRBJ2-3; 7 bases are shared with TRBD2. Looked up from germline, CDR1 is SGHTA and CDR2 is FQGNSA. V was pared by 5 bases and J by 3 bases, with 5 bases of the junction left unmatched. There are 14 residues in the CDR3. The CDR3 is CASSPGLVTDTQYF. CDR3 nucleotides: TGTGCCAGCAGCCCTGGACTAGTGACAGATACGCAGTATTTT.

The genes are TRBV18 and TRBJ2-3; tentative D call: TRBD2 (7 bases). Germline CDR1 and CDR2: KGHSH and LQKENI. CDR3 length: 16 amino acids. V lost 6 bases and J 5 bases, leaving 21 bases between the germline ends. The CDR3 DNA follows: TGTGCCAGCTCGTGGCGGGCTAGCGGAGGGGGAGATACGCAGTATTTT. This sequence encodes CASSWRASGGGDTQYF.

The chain combines TRBV2 with TRBJ2-3; the match to TRBD2 covers 11 bases. The germline CDR1 and CDR2 sequences are SNHLY and FYNNEI. The trim removed 2 bases at V and 6 bases at J, leaving 10 bases unmatched. The CDR3 runs to 17 residues. This CDR3 is CASSEIGVAGGWDTQYF. The CDR3 nucleotides read TGTGCCAGCAGTGAAATCGGAGTAGCGGGAGGGTGGGATACGCAGTATTTT. Full variable domain (missing parts from reference TRBV2 and TRBJ2-3): EPEVTQTPSHQVTQMGQEVILRCVPISNHLYFYWYRQILGQKVEFLVSFYNNEISEKSEIFDDQFSVERPDGSNFTLKIRSTKLEDSAMYFCASSEIGVAGGWDTQYFGPGTRLTVL.

This clone has just one count. The chain has TRBV19 and TRBJ1-2; a possible D gene is TRBD1 (6 bases). This CDR3 is 13 amino acids long. Germline values: CDR1 LNHDA, CDR2 SQIVND (reference sequence). The V end lost 7 bases, the J end lost 7 bases, and 16 bases lay between the germline ends. The CDR3 sequence is CASTRQERGGYTF. In DNA form, the CDR3 reads TGTGCCAGTACTCGACAGGAGCGCGGTGGCTACACCTTC.

The genes are TRBV10-3 and TRBJ1-5; no definite D call. The V and J ends lost 4 bases and 7 bases respectively, with 8 bases between them. Per germline, CDR1 ENHRY and CDR2 SYGVKD. This CDR3 is 12 amino acids long. The CDR3: CAISAEGQPQHF. CDR3 nucleotides: TGTGCCATCAGTGCAGAGGGACAGCCCCAGCATTTT.

This sequence joins TRBV7-3 and TRBJ1-1; no definite D call. This CDR3 region has 13 residues. Germline CDR1 is SGHTA and CDR2 is FQGTGA. Trimming pared 2 bases from V and 3 bases from J, leaving 7 bases between. CDR3 nucleotide sequence: TGTGCCAGCAGCTTATCGGTTCACACTGAAGCTTTCTTT. Its translation is CASSLSVHTEAFF.

J is TRBJ1-5 and V is TRBV6-1; unclear D gene. V was shortened by 3 bases and J by 5 bases, with 14 bases between the two germline ends. The CDR3 runs to 15 residues. CDR1 is MNHNS and CDR2 is SASEGT in the germline V gene. DNA for the CDR3: TGTGCCAGCAGTGAGTGGACGGGAATCCATCAGCCCCAGCATTTT. Translating it yields CASSEWTGIHQPQHF.